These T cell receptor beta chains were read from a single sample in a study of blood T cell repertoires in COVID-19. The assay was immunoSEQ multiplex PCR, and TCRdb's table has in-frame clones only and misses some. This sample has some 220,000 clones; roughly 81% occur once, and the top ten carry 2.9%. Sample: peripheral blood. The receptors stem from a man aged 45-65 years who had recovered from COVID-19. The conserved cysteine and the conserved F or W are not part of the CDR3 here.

ASRWGGSGPDTQY | TRBJ2-3 | TRBV19
ASSSDGTSGDTQY | TRBJ2-3 | TRBV19
ASRGQGKGYEQY | TRBJ2-7 | TRBV10-2
ASSVAGGGNTEAF | TRBJ1-1 | TRBV9
ASSTGYTQETQY | TRBJ2-5 | TRBV5-4
ASSEGITGEVNTIY | TRBJ1-3 | TRBV9
ASSYDRGFKDTQY | TRBJ2-3 | TRBV6-5
ASSVTGVRGYT | TRBJ1-2 | TRBV7-2
ASSRGLGQGNTGELF | TRBJ2-2 | TRBV21-1
SVRGRNSGNTIY | TRBJ1-3 | TRBV29-1
ASSDGGTGRGEQF | TRBJ2-1 | TRBV6-2/TRBV6-3
ASSPTSGRADTQY | TRBJ2-3 | TRBV9
AWSPGGAPLH | TRBJ1-6 | TRBV30
SVVLGDSNEQF | TRBJ2-1 | TRBV29-1
SVDTGDPLWYGYT | TRBJ1-2 | TRBV29-1
ASSIYGASGDTGELF | TRBJ2-2 | TRBV19
ASSTGTAYSGNTIY | TRBJ1-3 | TRBV7-6
ASRDSGSGGSPLH | TRBJ1-6 | TRBV2
ASSPLGGGDQPQH | TRBJ1-5 | TRBV27
ASSQDYGKTQY | TRBJ2-3 | TRBV14
SASGRGRNTGELF | TRBJ2-2 | TRBV20-1
ASSIMASQPQH | TRBJ1-5 | TRBV19
ASSRRNNRDTEAF | TRBJ1-1 | TRBV6-5
ASSLEGLAAYEQY | TRBJ2-7 | TRBV11-2
ASSLGGQGTGGYT | TRBJ1-2 | TRBV5-1
AARRNTEAF | TRBJ1-1 | TRBV28